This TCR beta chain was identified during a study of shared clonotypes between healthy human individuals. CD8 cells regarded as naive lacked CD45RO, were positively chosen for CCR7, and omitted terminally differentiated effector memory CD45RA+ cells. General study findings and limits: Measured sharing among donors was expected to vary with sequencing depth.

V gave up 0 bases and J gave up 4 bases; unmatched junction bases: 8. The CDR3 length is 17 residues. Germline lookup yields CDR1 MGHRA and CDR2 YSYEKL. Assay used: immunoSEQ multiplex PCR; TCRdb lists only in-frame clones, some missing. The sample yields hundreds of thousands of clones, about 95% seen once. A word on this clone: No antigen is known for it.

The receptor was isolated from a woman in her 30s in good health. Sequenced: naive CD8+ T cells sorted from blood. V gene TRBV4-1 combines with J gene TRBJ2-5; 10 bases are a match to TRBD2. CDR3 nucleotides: TGCGCCAGCAGCCAAGAATTATCTAGCGGGAGTGGAGAGACCCAGTACTTC. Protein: CASSQELSSGSGETQYF.